This is a list of T cell receptor beta chains from one sample in a study of T-cell memory formation after mild COVID-19. Using its own MiXCR run on the 5' RACE reads, TCRdb lists one record per CDR3 protein. Of approximately 82,000 distinct CDR3 sequences detected, 9.5% to 15% appear once; the ten largest clones hold about 40%. The sample was PBMCs or a T cell subset sorted from them (not recorded which). The receptor set was obtained from a man between 18 and 35 years old who had mild COVID-19 (a few samples of this study predate the infection). Cell type and time point are not known. Each CDR3 is given with its conserved first and last residue. The D gene is left open where the match is weak. Rows may omit the clone size; those that give it use once, few, many or a size class.

CDR3: CASSPQVSGDTDTQYF
DNA: TGTGCCAGCAGTCCCCAGGTTAGCGGGGACACAGATACGCAGTATTTT
D: TRBD2
V: TRBV27
length: 16
size: .
J: TRBJ2-3

CDR3: CASSLDRTGGHYNEQFF
DNA: TGTGCCAGCAGCTTAGATCGGACCGGGGGGCACTACAATGAGCAGTTCTTC
D: .
V: TRBV7-6
length: 17
size: .
J: TRBJ2-1

CDR3: CSASNGGPGDTQYF
DNA: TGCAGTGCTAGCAACGGGGGCCCCGGGGATACGCAGTATTTT
D: .
V: TRBV20-1
length: 14
size: .
J: TRBJ2-3

CDR3: CASSYRGRARGYTF
DNA: TGTGCCAGCAGTTACCGAGGACGGGCTAGAGGCTACACCTTC
D: .
V: TRBV6-8
length: 14
size: .
J: TRBJ1-2

CDR3: CASSPAYNEQFF
DNA: TGTGCCAGCAGCCCGGCCTACAATGAGCAGTTCTTC
D: .
V: TRBV12-3/TRBV12-4
length: 12
size: many
J: TRBJ2-1

CDR3: CASTIAGTDTQYF
DNA: TGTGCCAGCACTATAGCGGGCACAGATACGCAGTATTTT
D: .
V: TRBV28
length: 13
size: few
J: TRBJ2-3

CDR3: CASSQPGTDLSGELFF
DNA: TGTGCCAGCAGTCAACCCGGGACAGATCTTTCCGGGGAGCTGTTTTTT
D: TRBD1
V: TRBV7-3
length: 16
size: many
J: TRBJ2-2

CDR3: CASSPGGPVSRNTIYF
DNA: TGTGCCAGCTCACCCGGTGGTCCCGTCTCTAGAAACACCATATATTTT
D: .
V: TRBV18
length: 16
size: .
J: TRBJ1-3

CDR3: CASSQEGGTDTQYF
DNA: TGCGCCAGCAGCCAAGAGGGCGGCACAGATACGCAGTATTTT
D: .
V: TRBV4-1
length: 14
size: few
J: TRBJ2-3

CDR3: CASSLTAAYNEQFF
DNA: TGTGCCAGCAGTTTAACGGCAGCCTACAATGAGCAGTTCTTC
D: .
V: TRBV27
length: 14
size: few
J: TRBJ2-1

CDR3: CASSPVGGDWEGYTF
DNA: TGTGCCAGCAGCCCAGTCGGGGGTGATTGGGAAGGCTACACCTTC
D: .
V: TRBV7-9
length: 15
size: .
J: TRBJ1-2

CDR3: CASREGNTEAFF
DNA: TGTGCCAGTCGAGAGGGGAACACTGAAGCTTTCTTT
D: .
V: TRBV19
length: 12
size: .
J: TRBJ1-1

CDR3: CASSVGAGHTVEAFF
DNA: TGTGCCAGCAGCGTAGGTGCAGGGCACACGGTTGAAGCTTTCTTT
D: .
V: TRBV9
length: 15
size: few
J: TRBJ1-1

CDR3: CASSPRDRYEQYF
DNA: TGTGCCAGCAGCCCTAGGGACAGATACGAGCAGTACTTC
D: TRBD1
V: TRBV7-9
length: 13
size: few
J: TRBJ2-7

CDR3: CASSRGQLGNEQFF
DNA: TGTGCCAGCAGCCGGGGACAGTTAGGCAATGAGCAGTTCTTC
D: TRBD1
V: TRBV11-2
length: 14
size: .
J: TRBJ2-1

CDR3: CASSFRGSWQETQYF
DNA: TGTGCCAGCAGCTTCAGAGGCTCGTGGCAAGAGACCCAGTACTTC
D: .
V: TRBV7-3
length: 15
size: many
J: TRBJ2-5